This section outlines one T cell receptor beta chain sequence together with its context. Its specificity is unknown. Indicated time point: cycle 4 day 1 (C4D1), after more than 5 weeks of nivolumab. Brentuximab vedotin exposure varied, and every patient relapsed after autologous stem cell transplantation. This entry comes from a study of PD-1 blockade in classical Hodgkin lymphoma. For the study at large: Patients were given intravenous nivolumab, 3 mg/kg, every 2 weeks.

Here immunoSEQ multiplex PCR was the method, and the copy in TCRdb shows in-frame clones only, minus some. Of 96,000 or so clones listed, 85% to 95% are singletons. Findings and limits, study-wide: The study found that TCR diversity rose significantly by C4D1 in CD4+ but not CD8+ cells. Newly diagnosed patients had diversity similar to the baseline diversity of complete responders.

This TCR derives from a human donor with classical Hodgkin lymphoma. The sequencing here drew on peripheral blood mononuclear cells (PBMCs), taken before the fourth cycle of nivolumab.

The CDR3 here is CASSPPARGPRGANVLTF. CDR3 sequence (DNA): TGTGCCAGCAGTCCCCCCGCCCGCGGTCCCCGTGGGGCCAACGTCCTGACTTTC. This sequence joins TRBV28 and TRBJ2-6, with D unresolved. V shed 5 bases and J shed 3 bases, with 20 bases lying between them. Germline values: CDR1 MDHEN, CDR2 SYDVKM. The CDR3 loop spans 18 amino acids.